These 31 T cell receptor beta chains share one sample of origin, sequenced in a study of neurological immune-mediated disorders. TCRdb re-called the 5' RACE reads with MiXCR, one entry per CDR3 protein. The data show about 60,000 distinct CDR3 sequences, roughly 3.5% seen once. The sequenced material came from PBMCs. These receptors all come from a woman aged 55-69 years with multiple sclerosis.

Ten or more counts support this clonotype. This chain joins TRBV4-1 and TRBJ2-7; TRBD2 matches 7 bases. CDR1 and CDR2 (germline): MGHRA, YSYEKL. Losses at the gene ends were 5 bases for V and 3 bases for J; bases not matched to a gene: 7. The CDR3 consists of 14 residues. The DNA of the CDR3 is TGCGCCAGCAGCGGAGCCGGGAGGCACTACGAGCAGTACTTC. Encoded protein: CASSGAGRHYEQYF.

This clonotype was picked up many times. The chain uses TRBV7-2 and TRBJ2-3; TRBD2 aligns across 8 bases. The CDR3 consists of 15 residues. With V trimmed by 8 bases and J by 3 bases, 10 bases remained unmatched. Germline-derived CDR1 and CDR2 are SGHTA and FQGNSA. CDR3 residues: CASGGVGGATDTQYF. The CDR3 nucleotides read TGTGCCAGCGGTGGAGTCGGGGGGGCAACAGATACGCAGTATTTT.

This clonotype was seen many times. The V gene is TRBV10-3, the J gene TRBJ2-3; weak D call: TRBD1 (6 bases). Germline V lookup: CDR1 ENHRY, CDR2 SYGVKD. The CDR3 consists of 16 residues. Trimming removed 3 bases from V and 1 base from J, with 14 bases in between. CDR3 protein: CAISEQGRGRTDTQYF. For the CDR3, the DNA is TGTGCCATCAGTGAACAGGGTCGAGGCCGCACAGATACGCAGTATTTT.

This clonotype was counted at least ten times. V and J are TRBV29-1 and TRBJ1-1; 7 bases line up with TRBD1. The CDR3 extends over 15 amino acids. Trimming at V came to 6 bases and at J to 0 bases, leaving 10 bases not matched to a gene. From germline, CDR1 is SQVTM and CDR2 ANQGSEA. The CDR3, as DNA: TGCAGCGTCGCGACAGGGTGGGCGATGAACACTGAAGCTTTCTTT. Amino acids: CSVATGWAMNTEAFF.

This clonotype was seen a handful of times. The chain is built from TRBV11-2 and TRBJ2-7; D gene ambiguous. The germline V gene has CDR1 SGHAT and CDR2 FQNNGV. The CDR3 contains 15 residues. V was trimmed by 5 bases and J by 5 bases, leaving 19 bases between them. The CDR3 DNA reads TGTGCCAGCAGCATCCCGAGGTCTGGAAGACACGAGCAGTACTTC. This gives the protein CASSIPRSGRHEQYF. Combining the CDR3 with reference TRBV11-2 and TRBJ2-7 gives the whole variable domain EAGVAQSPRYKIIEKRQSVAFWCNPISGHATLYWYQQILGQGPKLLIQFQNNGVVDDSQLPKDRFSAERLKGVDSTLKIQPAKLEDSAVYLCASSIPRSGRHEQYFGPGTRLTVT.

This clonotype was observed at least ten times. The chain couples TRBV4-3 to TRBJ1-1, with D perhaps TRBD1 (5 bases). Germline lookup yields CDR1 LGHNA and CDR2 YSLEER. The CDR3 length is 14 residues. V gave up 0 bases and J gave up 5 bases, with 10 bases separating them. The CDR3: CASSQDWGGTEAFF. The CDR3 DNA reads TGCGCCAGCAGCCAAGATTGGGGGGGGACTGAAGCTTTCTTT.

This clonotype has ten or more counts. The chain carries TRBV9 and TRBJ2-5, with D perhaps assigned TRBD1 or TRBD2 (5 bases each). Trimming took off 4 bases at V and 5 bases at J, with 18 bases between the two ends. The germline CDR1 and CDR2 sequences are SGDLS and YYNGEE. The CDR3 loop spans 15 amino acids. This CDR3 reads CASSPHWGGLETQYF. As DNA, the CDR3 is TGTGCCAGCAGCCCACACTGGGGCGGGTTGGAGACCCAGTACTTC. The full variable domain, rest sourced from reference TRBV9 and TRBJ2-5, is DSGVTQTPKHLITATGQRVTLRCSPRSGDLSVYWYQQSLDQGLQFLIQYYNGEERAKGNILERFSAQQFPDLHSELNLSSLELGDSALYFCASSPHWGGLETQYFGPGTRLLVL.

At least ten counts were recorded for this clonotype. The chain has TRBV9 and TRBJ1-3, with D possibly being TRBD1 (5 bases). CDR3 length equals 15 residues. Germline lookup yields CDR1 SGDLS and CDR2 YYNGEE. Deletions cut 0 bases from V and 4 bases from J, with 11 bases between. CDR3 sequence: CASSVEGGVGNTIYF. CDR3 nucleotide sequence: TGTGCCAGCAGCGTAGAAGGAGGGGTAGGAAACACCATATATTTT.

The sample holds many counts of this clonotype. This chain uses TRBV12-3 or TRBV12-4 with TRBJ2-5; 8 nucleotides line up with TRBD1. This CDR3 contains 14 residues. The V segment lost 5 bases and the J segment 4 bases; nucleotides outside the gene matches: 6. In DNA form, the CDR3 reads TGTGCCAGCAGTGACAGGGGTAGTGGAGAGACCCAGTACTTC. Translating gives CASSDRGSGETQYF.

This clonotype was detected many times. The rearrangement joins TRBV28 to TRBJ1-5; TRBD1 matches at 7 bases. Germline values: CDR1 MDHEN, CDR2 SYDVKM. The CDR3 extends over 14 amino acids. V lost 6 bases and J lost 6; bases outside the gene matches: 8. In nucleotides, the CDR3 is TGTGCCAGCAGCCCTGCGGACAGGTTTCAGCCCCAGCATTTT. Translation gives CASSPADRFQPQHF.

The chain has TRBV15 and TRBJ1-5, with TRBD1 as a possible D gene (6 bases). The CDR3 is made up of 15 amino acids. CDR1 LNHNV and CDR2 YYDKDF come from the germline V gene (reference sequence). V lost 5 bases and J 2 bases, leaving 13 bases between the germline ends. The DNA of the CDR3 is TGTGCCACCAGCTGGGACATTGGGGGCAATCAGCCCCAGCATTTT. It yields the protein CATSWDIGGNQPQHF.

This clonotype showed up many times. The chain carries TRBV25-1 and TRBJ1-1; D unresolved. The V end was cut by 8 bases, the J end by 4 bases, with 17 bases between. This CDR3 is built from 14 residues. Germline V CDR1 and CDR2: MGHDK, SYGVNS. The CDR3 here is CASGVTGRGTEAFF. DNA of the CDR3: TGTGCCAGCGGCGTCACGGGGAGAGGCACTGAAGCTTTCTTT.

This clonotype was seen more than once but under ten times. The gene calls are TRBV20-1 and TRBJ1-4; the match to TRBD1 covers 8 bases. CDR1 and CDR2 (germline): DFQATT, SNEGSKA (reference sequence). V lost 5 bases, J lost 9 bases, and 11 bases stayed unmatched. The length of the CDR3 is 14 residues. CDR3 loop: CSAYTGTGFQKLFF. In DNA form, the CDR3 reads TGCAGTGCTTACACCGGGACAGGTTTCCAAAAACTGTTTTTT.

This clonotype was seen at least ten times. The chain combines TRBV10-3 with TRBJ2-3, with 16 bases aligning to TRBD2. This CDR3 has 17 residues. The germline V gene has CDR1 ENHRY and CDR2 SYGVKD. The junction had 10 bases not matched to a gene; V was cut back by 6 bases and J by 7 bases. The CDR3 nucleotides read TGTGCCATCAGCCGATCTCCGGGACTAGCGGGAGGGAATACGCAGTATTTT. It translates to CAISRSPGLAGGNTQYF.

This clonotype has ten or more counts. The CDR3 nucleotides read TGCAGCGTTGAAGTAGAGAACACAGATACGCAGTATTTT. It is translated as CSVEVENTDTQYF. The chain combines TRBV29-1 with TRBJ2-3, with unresolved D. CDR1 is SQVTM and CDR2 is ANQGSEA in the germline V gene. Trimming removed 1 base from V and 2 bases from J, with 7 bases in between. The CDR3 is 13 residues long.

The sample holds many counts of this clonotype. The chain recombines TRBV7-8 with TRBJ2-2, with D perhaps assigned TRBD1 or TRBD2 (6 bases each). Germline values: CDR1 SGHVS, CDR2 FQNEAQ. V lost 1 base, J lost 0 bases, and 9 bases lay in between. This CDR3 contains 16 residues. The CDR3 loop is CASSLGGTTNTGELFF. The CDR3 DNA follows: TGTGCCAGCAGCTTAGGCGGGACAACGAACACCGGGGAGCTGTTTTTT.

This clonotype was observed many times. This chain joins TRBV7-8 and TRBJ1-4; the D gene is possibly TRBD1 (5 bases). Deletions cut 1 base from V and 8 bases from J, with 17 bases between. The CDR3 extends over 16 amino acids. Germline V CDR1 and CDR2: SGHVS, FQNEAQ. In nucleotides, the CDR3 is TGTGCCAGCAGCTTAGTCCAGGGAAGGGCAGGCGAAAAACTGTTTTTT. This gives the protein CASSLVQGRAGEKLFF.

The chain carries TRBV7-9 and TRBJ1-1; TRBD1 is a possible D gene (5 bases). V was shortened by 2 bases and J by 0 bases, with 13 bases between the two germline ends. The CDR3 is 16 residues long. Germline CDR1 is SEHNR and CDR2 is FQNEAQ (reference sequence). This CDR3 reads CASSLRDWGVNTEAFF. The CDR3 DNA reads as TGTGCCAGCAGCTTACGGGACTGGGGGGTGAACACTGAAGCTTTCTTT. Full variable domain (outside the CDR3, taken from reference TRBV7-9 and TRBJ1-1): DTGVSQNPRHKITKRGQNVTFRCDPISEHNRLYWYRQTLGQGPEFLTYFQNEAQLEKSRLLSDRFSAERPKGSFSTLEIQRTEQGDSAMYLCASSLRDWGVNTEAFFGQGTRLTVV.

The chain employs TRBV5-1 and TRBJ2-1, with TRBD2 matching 10 bases. Germline trimming cut 6 bases from V and 7 bases from J; bases unmatched to any gene: 13. CDR3 size: 16 residues. Germline CDR1 reads SGHRS; CDR2 reads YFSETQ. In DNA form, the CDR3 reads TGCGCCAGCACCTTACGACTAGCGGGTGTGGGGAATGAGCAGTTCTTC. Translating it yields CASTLRLAGVGNEQFF.

Ten or more counts support this clonotype. The chain recombines TRBV15 with TRBJ2-3; weak D call: TRBD1 (7 bases). V was clipped by 5 bases and J by 10 bases, with 19 bases between them. Germline CDR1 reads LNHNV; CDR2 reads YYDKDF (reference sequence). This CDR3 region has 14 residues. As DNA, the CDR3 is TGTGCCACCAGCGAGAGGAGGGGGCCAGGTCCGCAGTATTTT. As protein: CATSERRGPGPQYF. Supplemented by reference TRBV15 and TRBJ2-3, the full variable domain reads DAMVIQNPRYQVTQFGKPVTLSCSQTLNHNVMYWYQQKSSQAPKLLFHYYDKDFNNEADTPDNFQSRRPNTSFCFLDIRSPGLGDTAMYLCATSERRGPGPQYFGPGTRLTVL.

This clonotype was picked up many times. The chain carries TRBV5-1 and TRBJ1-1, with TRBD1 as a possible D gene (5 bases). Trimming took 0 bases from V and 4 from J, leaving 16 bases between them. Germline CDR1 and CDR2: SGHRS and YFSETQ. The CDR3 sequence is 16 residues long. The CDR3 nucleotides read TGCGCCAGCAGCTTGGAGGCTGGCCTGAGGGGCACTGAAGCTTTCTTT. It translates to CASSLEAGLRGTEAFF.

At least ten counts were recorded for this clonotype. The rearrangement uses TRBV29-1 and TRBJ2-7; a possible D gene is TRBD1 (7 bases). V was clipped by 5 bases and J by 0 bases, with 17 bases between them. Germline-derived CDR1 and CDR2 are SQVTM and ANQGSEA. The CDR3 length is 15 residues. In nucleotides, the CDR3 is TGCAGCGTTTTCGGAGGGGGCGGGAACTCCTACGAGCAGTACTTC. Amino acids: CSVFGGGGNSYEQYF.

This clonotype was recorded many times. V gene TRBV5-1 combines with J gene TRBJ2-1, with D unclear. V dropped 3 bases and J dropped 2 bases, with 18 bases sitting between them. CDR3 size: 17 residues. Looked up from germline, CDR1 is SGHRS and CDR2 is YFSETQ. The CDR3 nucleotides are TGCGCCAGCAGCTCTCCCGGTTCGTTGGCCGCCTACAATGAGCAGTTCTTC. It translates to CASSSPGSLAAYNEQFF.

This clonotype was recorded many times. The V gene is TRBV5-1, the J gene TRBJ2-5, with D perhaps given as TRBD1 or TRBD2 (5 bases each). Between the trimmed V and J ends, which lost 5 bases and 3 bases, there was a span of 11 bases. The CDR3 sequence is 13 residues long. The V gene's germline CDR1 is SGHRS and CDR2 YFSETQ. This CDR3 is CASRHGAEETQYF. The CDR3 DNA sequence: TGCGCCAGCAGGCACGGGGCAGAAGAGACCCAGTACTTC.

In this sample, this clonotype turned up many times. DNA of the CDR3: TGCAGTGCTAGAGACAGCGGGAGGGCCAACGAGCAGTACTTC. This encodes CSARDSGRANEQYF. This chain links TRBV20-1 with TRBJ2-7, with 10 bases matching TRBD2. The ends lost 0 bases at V and 5 bases at J; junction bases unmatched: 4. CDR1 and CDR2 (germline): DFQATT, SNEGSKA (reference sequence). The CDR3 extends over 14 amino acids.

This clonotype was detected many times. J is TRBJ1-6 and V is TRBV4-1, with D perhaps TRBD1 (6 bases). V dropped 0 bases and J dropped 7 bases, with 10 bases sitting between them. The CDR3 is 15 amino acids. Germline CDR1 MGHRA, CDR2 YSYEKL. CDR3 in amino acids: CASSQDVGGNSPLHF. Written as DNA, the CDR3 is TGCGCCAGCAGCCAAGACGTCGGGGGCAATTCACCCCTCCACTTT.

The V and J genes are TRBV19 and TRBJ1-5; 7 bases map to TRBD1. There are 15 residues in the CDR3. Trimming took 5 bases from V and 4 from J; bases not matched to a gene: 8. Germline-derived CDR1 and CDR2 are LNHDA and SQIVND (reference sequence). The CDR3 is CASSLQGIPNQPQHF. The CDR3 nucleotides are TGTGCCAGTAGTCTACAGGGGATCCCTAATCAGCCCCAGCATTTT.

This clonotype showed up just once. The V gene is TRBV5-4, the J gene TRBJ2-1; the match to TRBD2 covers 7 bases. The germline CDR1 and CDR2 sequences are SGHNT and YYREEE (reference sequence). The J segment lost 2 bases and the V segment lost 4 bases, leaving 6 bases of the junction unmatched. CDR3 length: 15 amino acids. The CDR3 sequence: CASSVTSATYNEQFF. The CDR3 region has the DNA TGTGCCAGCAGCGTAACTAGCGCGACCTACAATGAGCAGTTCTTC. The complete variable domain, with remaining parts taken from reference TRBV5-4 and TRBJ2-1, reads ETGVTQSPTHLIKTRGQQVTLRCSSQSGHNTVSWYQQALGQGPQFIFQYYREEENGRGNFPPRFSGLQFPNYSSELNVNALELDDSALYLCASSVTSATYNEQFFGPGTRLTVL.

The chain has TRBV30 and TRBJ2-7; no reliable D call. This CDR3 is 14 amino acids long. Germline CDR1 reads GTSNPN; CDR2 reads SVGIG (reference sequence). V lost 2 bases, J lost 2 bases, and 13 bases lay in between. CDR3 sequence: CAWSPGLFPYEQYF. In DNA, the CDR3 is TGTGCCTGGAGTCCGGGCCTATTTCCCTACGAGCAGTACTTC.

This clonotype was recorded many times. The J gene is TRBJ1-6, the V gene TRBV20-1; D gene ambiguous. Germline V gene lookup returns CDR1 DFQATT and CDR2 SNEGSKA (reference sequence). Trimming removed 7 bases at V and 8 bases at J, with 15 bases between. The CDR3 runs to 13 residues. The CDR3 region is CSVSPELDSPLHF. Here the CDR3 DNA reads TGCAGTGTATCTCCAGAGTTGGATTCACCCCTCCACTTT.

This clonotype was counted at least ten times. The chain uses TRBV5-1 and TRBJ2-1; 9 nucleotides align to TRBD1. Germline trimming cut 2 bases from V and 9 bases from J; bases unmatched to any gene: 9. CDR3 length: 15 residues. Germline-derived CDR1 and CDR2 are SGHRS and YFSETQ. CDR3 bases: TGCGCCAGCAGCTTTACAGGGGGCCCTCGGAGTGAGCAGTTCTTC. Protein: CASSFTGGPRSEQFF.